The sequence of this T cell receptor beta chain was determined in a study of T cells in localized non-small cell lung cancer. The study, taken as a whole, reports: Heterogeneity cannot be ruled out, as sequencing used one tumor region only.

Germline-derived CDR1 and CDR2 are SGHNT and YYREEE (reference sequence). The ends lost 4 bases at V and 6 bases at J; junction bases unmatched: 10. This CDR3 has 15 residues. Sequencing used immunoSEQ multiplex PCR; TCRdb keeps in-frame clones, though not all of them. Of 23,000 or so clones listed, roughly 88% are singletons. Concerning this clone itself: Its antigen is as yet unknown.

The chain carries TRBV5-4 and TRBJ2-5; TRBD2 matches 9 bases. This TCR derives from a male donor older than 55 with stage II lung adenocarcinoma. The source was peripheral blood mononuclear cells, collected before any cancer treatment. The CDR3 protein is CASSVDSGSGKTQYF. The CDR3 nucleotides read TGTGCCAGCAGCGTGGATAGCGGGAGTGGAAAGACCCAGTACTTC.